The 9 T cell receptor beta chains below were found in one sample sequenced in a study of CD8 T cells in ankylosing spondylitis. General study results and limits: Characteristic of ankylosing spondylitis blood, it appeared, was a TCR beta motif comprising roughly eight highly homologous variants.

Their antigens remain unidentified. From the 5' RACE reads, TCRdb called clonotypes with MiXCR, one entry per CDR3 protein. This table holds some 840,000 distinct CDR3 sequences, 10% to 15% found once. Sequencing input: blood, either unsorted or a sorted T cell fraction (not recorded which). All receptors derive from a male donor with ankylosing spondylitis.

V usage is TRBV5-1 and J usage is TRBJ2-7; 10 nucleotides agree with TRBD2. The CDR3 has 15 amino acids. Germline CDR1 and CDR2: SGHRS and YFSETQ. V lost 4 bases, J lost 4 bases, and 8 bases stayed unmatched. CDR3 amino acids: CASSPVAGGWYEQYF. CDR3 nucleotide sequence: TGCGCCAGCAGCCCCGTAGCGGGAGGTTGGTACGAGCAGTACTTC.

This clonotype was counted a few times. This sequence joins TRBV20-1 and TRBJ2-3; TRBD1 matches at 8 bases. J lost 2 bases, V lost 6 bases, and 7 bases had no gene match. The CDR3 has 14 amino acids. Germline V CDR1 and CDR2: DFQATT, SNEGSKA (reference sequence). The CDR3 spells CSARRQGNTDTQYF. CDR3 DNA: TGCAGTGCGCGGCGACAGGGGAACACAGATACGCAGTATTTT.

This chain connects TRBV6-2 or TRBV6-3 to TRBJ2-7; D gene uncertain. The CDR3 has 13 residues. V was pared by 0 bases and J by 2 bases, with 5 bases between. CDR1 is MNHEY, CDR2 SVGEGT, per germline. CDR3 in DNA: TGTGCCAGCAGTTACTCGAAAACCTACGAGCAGTACTTC. Translating gives CASSYSKTYEQYF.

This clonotype was seen many times. This chain connects TRBV9 to TRBJ1-6; D not certain. V lost 0 bases, J lost 9 bases, and 10 bases lay in between. This CDR3 contains 14 residues. From germline, CDR1 is SGDLS and CDR2 YYNGEE. The DNA for the CDR3 is TGTGCCAGCAGCGTAGGGCAGGATAGTTCACCCCTCCACTTT. The encoded protein is CASSVGQDSSPLHF.

This clonotype has only a few counts. The V call is TRBV4-2, the J call TRBJ2-6; 7 bases are a match to TRBD1. This CDR3 has 15 residues. Germline assignment: CDR1 LGHNA and CDR2 YNFKEQ. With V trimmed by 0 bases and J by 11 bases, 7 bases remained unmatched. The CDR3 protein is CASSQDPTGRYVLTF. Here the CDR3 DNA reads TGTGCCAGCAGCCAAGATCCGACAGGGAGATACGTCCTGACTTTC.

The chain carries TRBV24-1 and TRBJ1-1, with D tentatively TRBD1 (6 bases). The CDR3 consists of 14 residues. The V gene's germline CDR1 is KGHDR and CDR2 SFDVKD. Between the trimmed V and J ends, which lost 7 bases and 1 base, there was a span of 12 bases. For the CDR3, the DNA is TGTGCCACCAGGAGCGGACAGACGAACACTGAAGCTTTCTTT. This translates into CATRSGQTNTEAFF.

There are a few counts of this clonotype. The rearrangement joins TRBV21-1 to TRBJ2-6; the D call TRBD1 from the table was never checked on the DNA. TRBV21-1 has pseudogene status. CDR3 length: 20 amino acids. The CDR3 DNA reads as TGTGCCAGCAGCAAAAATGGGAGACAGGAAGGGGATAGCGGGGCCAACGTCCTGACTTTC. Translating gives CASSKNGRQEGDSGANVLTF.

The CDR3 loop is CATSDGTSGSTDTQYF. CDR3 sequence (DNA): TGTGCCACCAGTGACGGGACTAGCGGAAGCACAGATACGCAGTATTTT. The chain has TRBV24-1 and TRBJ2-3; 11 bases are shared with TRBD2. Losses at the gene ends were 4 bases for V and 0 bases for J; bases not matched to a gene: 2. The CDR3 has 16 residues. Germline CDR1 is KGHDR and CDR2 is SFDVKD.

This clonotype was observed at least ten times. The genes are TRBV20-1 and TRBJ2-5; 10 nucleotides match TRBD1. Germline CDR1 is DFQATT and CDR2 is SNEGSKA (reference sequence). V was pared by 6 bases and J by 4 bases, with 5 bases of the junction left unmatched. The CDR3 is 13 residues long. CDR3 amino acids: CSATGDRGETQYF. The CDR3, as DNA: TGCAGTGCCACCGGGGACAGGGGAGAGACCCAGTACTTC.